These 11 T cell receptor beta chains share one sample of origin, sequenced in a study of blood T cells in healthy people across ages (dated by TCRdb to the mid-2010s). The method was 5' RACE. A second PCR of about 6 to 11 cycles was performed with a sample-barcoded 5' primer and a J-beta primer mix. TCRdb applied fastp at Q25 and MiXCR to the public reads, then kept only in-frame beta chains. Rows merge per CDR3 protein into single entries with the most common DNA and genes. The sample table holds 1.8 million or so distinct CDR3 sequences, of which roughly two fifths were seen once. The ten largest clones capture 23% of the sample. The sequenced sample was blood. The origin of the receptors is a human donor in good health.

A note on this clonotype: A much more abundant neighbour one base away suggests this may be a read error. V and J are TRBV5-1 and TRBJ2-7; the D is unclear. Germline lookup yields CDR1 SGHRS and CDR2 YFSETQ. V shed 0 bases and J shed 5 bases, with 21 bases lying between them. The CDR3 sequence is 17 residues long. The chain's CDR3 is CASSLEGRTLSIDEQYF. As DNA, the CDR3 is TGCGCCAGCAGCTTGGAGGGCAGAACCTTAAGCATTGACGAGCAGTACTTC.

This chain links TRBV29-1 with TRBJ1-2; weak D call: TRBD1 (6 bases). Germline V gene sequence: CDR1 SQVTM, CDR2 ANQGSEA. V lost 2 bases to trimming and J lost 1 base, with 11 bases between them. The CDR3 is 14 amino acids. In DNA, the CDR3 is TGCAGCGTTGAAAAGGGCAGGGGTAACTATGGCTACACCTTC. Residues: CSVEKGRGNYGYTF.

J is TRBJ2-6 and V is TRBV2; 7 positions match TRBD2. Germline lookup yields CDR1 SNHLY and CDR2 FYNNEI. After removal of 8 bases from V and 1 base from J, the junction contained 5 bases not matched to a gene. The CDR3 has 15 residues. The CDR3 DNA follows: TGTGCCAGCGGAACCGGGAGGTCTGGGGCCAACGTCCTGACTTTC. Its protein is CASGTGRSGANVLTF.

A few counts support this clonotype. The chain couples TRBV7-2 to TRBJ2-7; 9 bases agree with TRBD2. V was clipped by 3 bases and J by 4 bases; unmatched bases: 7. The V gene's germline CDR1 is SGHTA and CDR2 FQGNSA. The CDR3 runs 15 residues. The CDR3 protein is CASSFGGGAGYEQYF. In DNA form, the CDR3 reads TGTGCCAGCAGCTTTGGCGGGGGGGCCGGTTACGAGCAGTACTTC.

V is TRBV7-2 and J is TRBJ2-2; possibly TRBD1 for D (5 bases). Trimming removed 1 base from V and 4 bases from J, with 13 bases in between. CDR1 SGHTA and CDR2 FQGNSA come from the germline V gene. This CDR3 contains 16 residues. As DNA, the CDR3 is TGTGCCAGCAGCTTAGGGGTGGCGCAGGGCACCGGGGAGCTGTTTTTT. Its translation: CASSLGVAQGTGELFF. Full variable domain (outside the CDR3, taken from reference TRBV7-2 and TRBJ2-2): GAGVSQSPSNKVTEKGKDVELRCDPISGHTALYWYRQSLGQGLEFLIYFQGNSAPDKSGLPSDRFSAERTGGSVSTLTIQRTQQEDSAVYLCASSLGVAQGTGELFFGEGSRLTVL.

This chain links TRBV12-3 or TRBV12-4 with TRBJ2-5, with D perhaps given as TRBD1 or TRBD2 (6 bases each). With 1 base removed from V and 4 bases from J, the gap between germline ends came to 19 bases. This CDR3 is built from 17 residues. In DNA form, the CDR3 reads TGTGCCAGCAGTTTAGGGGGGGACAAGGTTGGTCGAGAGACCCAGTACTTC. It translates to CASSLGGDKVGRETQYF.

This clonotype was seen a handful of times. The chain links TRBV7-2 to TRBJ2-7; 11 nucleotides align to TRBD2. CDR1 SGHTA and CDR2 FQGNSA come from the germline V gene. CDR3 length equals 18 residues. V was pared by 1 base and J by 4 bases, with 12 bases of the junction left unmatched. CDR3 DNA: TGTGCCAGCAGCTTAGGACCAACGGGACTAGCGGAGATATACGAGCAGTACTTC. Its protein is CASSLGPTGLAEIYEQYF.

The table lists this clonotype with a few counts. CDR3 sequence reads: CASSVTGHGYTF. The CDR3 coding sequence is TGTGCCAGCAGCGTAACTGGTCACGGCTACACCTTC. J is TRBJ1-2 and V is TRBV9; D remains unclear. The CDR3 sequence is 12 residues long. Per germline, CDR1 SGDLS and CDR2 YYNGEE. V lost 1 base to trimming and J lost 8 bases, with 9 bases between them. The full variable domain, with the rest looked up from reference TRBV9 and TRBJ1-2, is DSGVTQTPKHLITATGQRVTLRCSPRSGDLSVYWYQQSLDQGLQFLIQYYNGEERAKGNILERFSAQQFPDLHSELNLSSLELGDSALYFCASSVTGHGYTFGSGTRLTVV.

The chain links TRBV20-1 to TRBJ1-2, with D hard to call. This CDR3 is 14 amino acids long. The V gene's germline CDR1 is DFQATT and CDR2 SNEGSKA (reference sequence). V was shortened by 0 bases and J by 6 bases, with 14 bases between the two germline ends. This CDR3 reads CSARDGGEHNGYTF. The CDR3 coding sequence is TGCAGTGCTAGAGACGGCGGGGAGCACAATGGCTACACCTTC.

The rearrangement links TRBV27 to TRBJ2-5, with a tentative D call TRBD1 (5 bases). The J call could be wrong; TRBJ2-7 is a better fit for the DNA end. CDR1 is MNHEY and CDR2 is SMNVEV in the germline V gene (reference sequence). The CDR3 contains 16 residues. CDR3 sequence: CASSLSTVTFSYEQYF. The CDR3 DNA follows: TGTGCCAGCAGTTTATCGACAGTGACTTTCTCCTACGAGCAGTACTTC.

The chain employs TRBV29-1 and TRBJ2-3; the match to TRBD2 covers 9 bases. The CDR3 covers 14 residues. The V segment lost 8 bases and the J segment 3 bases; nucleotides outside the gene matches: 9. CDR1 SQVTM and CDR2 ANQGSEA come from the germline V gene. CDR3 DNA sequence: TGCAGCAGTAGGGGGGGACTAGCAACAGATACGCAGTATTTT. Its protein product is CSSRGGLATDTQYF.